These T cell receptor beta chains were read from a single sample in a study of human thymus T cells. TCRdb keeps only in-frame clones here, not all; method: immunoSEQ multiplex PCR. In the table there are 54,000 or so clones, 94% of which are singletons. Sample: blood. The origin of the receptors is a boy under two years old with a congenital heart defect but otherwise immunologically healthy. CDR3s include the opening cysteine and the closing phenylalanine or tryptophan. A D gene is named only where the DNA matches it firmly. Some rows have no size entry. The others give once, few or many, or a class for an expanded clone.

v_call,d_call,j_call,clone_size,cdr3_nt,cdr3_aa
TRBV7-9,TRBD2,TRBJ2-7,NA,TGTGCCAGCAGCTTAGGACTAGCGGGAGTGGGAGAGCAGTACTTC,CASSLGLAGVGEQYF
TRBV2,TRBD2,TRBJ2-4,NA,TGTGCCAGCAGCCGGACTAGCGGGAGTGATCTAGCCAAAAACATTCAGTACTTC,CASSRTSGSDLAKNIQYF
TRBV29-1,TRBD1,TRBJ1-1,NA,TGCAGCGTAGGGACAGGGGGCACTGAAGCTTTCTTT,CSVGTGGTEAFF
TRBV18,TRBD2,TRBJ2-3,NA,TGTGCCAGCTCACCCCGGACTAGTGGCACAGATACGCAGTATTTT,CASSPRTSGTDTQYF
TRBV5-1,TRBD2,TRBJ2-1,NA,TGCGCCAGCAGCTTAACTAGCGGGGGGAACAATGAGCAGTTCTTC,CASSLTSGGNNEQFF
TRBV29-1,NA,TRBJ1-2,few,TGCAGCGTTGACCCGACAGCTGGCTACACCTTC,CSVDPTAGYTF
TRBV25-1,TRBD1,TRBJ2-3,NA,TGTGCCAGCAGTGAAGGGACAGGGGGCACAGATACGCAGTATTTT,CASSEGTGGTDTQYF
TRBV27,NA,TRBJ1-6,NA,TGTGCCAGCAGTTTAATATATCGGGGACCCTATAATTCACCCCTCCACTTT,CASSLIYRGPYNSPLHF
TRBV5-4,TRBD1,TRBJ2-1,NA,TGTGCCAGCAGCGGGACAGGGGAATCTAATGAGCAGTTCTTC,CASSGTGESNEQFF
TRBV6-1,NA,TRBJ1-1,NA,TGTGCCAGCAGCCAAGAGGACAGTTTCAGAGCTTTCTTT,CASSQEDSFRAFF
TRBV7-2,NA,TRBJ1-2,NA,TGTGCCAGCAGCTTTGGCAACCTCGGGTATGGCTACACCTTC,CASSFGNLGYGYTF
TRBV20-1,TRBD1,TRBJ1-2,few,TGCAGTGCTAGGGCAGGGGGTGGCTACACCTTC,CSARAGGGYTF
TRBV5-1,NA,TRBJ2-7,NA,TGCGCCAGCAGCTTGAGTCCAGGGGACGGGGGATACGAGCAGTACTTC,CASSLSPGDGGYEQYF
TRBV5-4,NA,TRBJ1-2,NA,TGTGCCAGCAGCTTGGGAGGGACTGTAAGTGGCTACACCTTC,CASSLGGTVSGYTF
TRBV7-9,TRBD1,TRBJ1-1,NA,TGTGCCAGCAGCCCGGACAGGCTGAACACTGAAGCTTTCTTT,CASSPDRLNTEAFF
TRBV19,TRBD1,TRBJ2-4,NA,TGTGCCAGTAGCCTTGACAGGGCTCTAGCCAAAAACATTCAGTACTTC,CASSLDRALAKNIQYF
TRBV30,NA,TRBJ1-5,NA,TGTGCCTGGAGTGTGGGCAGGGGAGGGAATAGCAATCAGCCCCAGCATTTT,CAWSVGRGGNSNQPQHF
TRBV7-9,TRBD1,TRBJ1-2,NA,TGTGCCAGCAGCTTAGCGCGCATAGGACAGGGGGTGCAAGGCTACACCTTC,CASSLARIGQGVQGYTF
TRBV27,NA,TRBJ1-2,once,TGTGCCAGCAGTTTATCAGGGTCCTATGGCTACACCTTC,CASSLSGSYGYTF
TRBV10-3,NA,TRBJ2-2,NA,TGTGCCATCAGGGACAGCGGGGAGCTGTTTTTT,CAIRDSGELFF
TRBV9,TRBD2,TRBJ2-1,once,TGTGCCAGCAGCTCCTTAGCGGGGGGCTCCTACAATGAGCAGTTCTTC,CASSSLAGGSYNEQFF
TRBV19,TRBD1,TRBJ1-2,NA,TGTGCCAGTACTACCCGGGACAGGGGGTACTATGGCTACACCTTC,CASTTRDRGYYGYTF
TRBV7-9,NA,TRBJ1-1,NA,TGTGCCAGCAGGGGGATTACTGAAGCTTTCTTT,CASRGITEAFF
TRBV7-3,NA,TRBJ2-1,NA,TGTGCCAGCAGCTTACCGCTTGACTGGAGCTCCTACAATGAGCAGTTCTTC,CASSLPLDWSSYNEQFF
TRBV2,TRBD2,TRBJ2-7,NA,TGTGCCAGCAGTACTAGCGGGGGTTCCTACGAGCAGTACTTC,CASSTSGGSYEQYF
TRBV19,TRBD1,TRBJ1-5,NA,TGTGCCAGTAGTACCCGAGGGCTACAGGGGGTAGGTCAGCCCCAGCATTTT,CASSTRGLQGVGQPQHF
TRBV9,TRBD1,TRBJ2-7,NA,TGTGCCAGCAGCGTAGGGGGACAGGGGCCCTACGAGCAGTACTTC,CASSVGGQGPYEQYF
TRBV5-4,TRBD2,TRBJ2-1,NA,TGTGCCAGCAGCTTGGCGCCAGCGGGGGCCGTAAATGAGCAGTTCTTC,CASSLAPAGAVNEQFF
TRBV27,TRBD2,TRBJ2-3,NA,TGTGCCAGCAGCTCGGGGTATCGGGGGGCAGATACGCAGTATTTT,CASSSGYRGADTQYF
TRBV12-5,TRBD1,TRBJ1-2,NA,TGTGCTAGTGGTTTGAGCGACAGGGGGCGGAACTATGGCTACACCTTC,CASGLSDRGRNYGYTF
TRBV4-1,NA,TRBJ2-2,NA,TGCGCCAGCAGCACCAGGGGTTGGACCGGGGAGCTGTTTTTT,CASSTRGWTGELFF
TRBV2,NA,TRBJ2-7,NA,TGTGCCAGCAGTGAAGGAGGGCGCAGGCCTAACGAGCAGTACTTC,CASSEGGRRPNEQYF
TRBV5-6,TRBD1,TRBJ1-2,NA,TGTGCCAGCAGCTTGAGGGGGCTGAATAACTATGGCTACACCTTC,CASSLRGLNNYGYTF
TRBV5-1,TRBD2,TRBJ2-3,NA,TGCGCCAGCAGCTTGGTACGACTAGCGGGGGGCGCAGATACGCAGTATTTT,CASSLVRLAGGADTQYF
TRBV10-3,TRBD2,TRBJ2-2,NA,TGTGCCATCAACCGACTAGCGGGGAACACCGGGGAGCTGTTTTTT,CAINRLAGNTGELFF
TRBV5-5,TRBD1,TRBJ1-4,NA,TGTGCCAGCGGGGGACAGGGCTATGAAAAACTGTTTTTT,CASGGQGYEKLFF
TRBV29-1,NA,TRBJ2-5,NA,TGCAGCTACCACAGGGGGCTAGCGGGCCAAGAGACCCAGTACTTC,CSYHRGLAGQETQYF